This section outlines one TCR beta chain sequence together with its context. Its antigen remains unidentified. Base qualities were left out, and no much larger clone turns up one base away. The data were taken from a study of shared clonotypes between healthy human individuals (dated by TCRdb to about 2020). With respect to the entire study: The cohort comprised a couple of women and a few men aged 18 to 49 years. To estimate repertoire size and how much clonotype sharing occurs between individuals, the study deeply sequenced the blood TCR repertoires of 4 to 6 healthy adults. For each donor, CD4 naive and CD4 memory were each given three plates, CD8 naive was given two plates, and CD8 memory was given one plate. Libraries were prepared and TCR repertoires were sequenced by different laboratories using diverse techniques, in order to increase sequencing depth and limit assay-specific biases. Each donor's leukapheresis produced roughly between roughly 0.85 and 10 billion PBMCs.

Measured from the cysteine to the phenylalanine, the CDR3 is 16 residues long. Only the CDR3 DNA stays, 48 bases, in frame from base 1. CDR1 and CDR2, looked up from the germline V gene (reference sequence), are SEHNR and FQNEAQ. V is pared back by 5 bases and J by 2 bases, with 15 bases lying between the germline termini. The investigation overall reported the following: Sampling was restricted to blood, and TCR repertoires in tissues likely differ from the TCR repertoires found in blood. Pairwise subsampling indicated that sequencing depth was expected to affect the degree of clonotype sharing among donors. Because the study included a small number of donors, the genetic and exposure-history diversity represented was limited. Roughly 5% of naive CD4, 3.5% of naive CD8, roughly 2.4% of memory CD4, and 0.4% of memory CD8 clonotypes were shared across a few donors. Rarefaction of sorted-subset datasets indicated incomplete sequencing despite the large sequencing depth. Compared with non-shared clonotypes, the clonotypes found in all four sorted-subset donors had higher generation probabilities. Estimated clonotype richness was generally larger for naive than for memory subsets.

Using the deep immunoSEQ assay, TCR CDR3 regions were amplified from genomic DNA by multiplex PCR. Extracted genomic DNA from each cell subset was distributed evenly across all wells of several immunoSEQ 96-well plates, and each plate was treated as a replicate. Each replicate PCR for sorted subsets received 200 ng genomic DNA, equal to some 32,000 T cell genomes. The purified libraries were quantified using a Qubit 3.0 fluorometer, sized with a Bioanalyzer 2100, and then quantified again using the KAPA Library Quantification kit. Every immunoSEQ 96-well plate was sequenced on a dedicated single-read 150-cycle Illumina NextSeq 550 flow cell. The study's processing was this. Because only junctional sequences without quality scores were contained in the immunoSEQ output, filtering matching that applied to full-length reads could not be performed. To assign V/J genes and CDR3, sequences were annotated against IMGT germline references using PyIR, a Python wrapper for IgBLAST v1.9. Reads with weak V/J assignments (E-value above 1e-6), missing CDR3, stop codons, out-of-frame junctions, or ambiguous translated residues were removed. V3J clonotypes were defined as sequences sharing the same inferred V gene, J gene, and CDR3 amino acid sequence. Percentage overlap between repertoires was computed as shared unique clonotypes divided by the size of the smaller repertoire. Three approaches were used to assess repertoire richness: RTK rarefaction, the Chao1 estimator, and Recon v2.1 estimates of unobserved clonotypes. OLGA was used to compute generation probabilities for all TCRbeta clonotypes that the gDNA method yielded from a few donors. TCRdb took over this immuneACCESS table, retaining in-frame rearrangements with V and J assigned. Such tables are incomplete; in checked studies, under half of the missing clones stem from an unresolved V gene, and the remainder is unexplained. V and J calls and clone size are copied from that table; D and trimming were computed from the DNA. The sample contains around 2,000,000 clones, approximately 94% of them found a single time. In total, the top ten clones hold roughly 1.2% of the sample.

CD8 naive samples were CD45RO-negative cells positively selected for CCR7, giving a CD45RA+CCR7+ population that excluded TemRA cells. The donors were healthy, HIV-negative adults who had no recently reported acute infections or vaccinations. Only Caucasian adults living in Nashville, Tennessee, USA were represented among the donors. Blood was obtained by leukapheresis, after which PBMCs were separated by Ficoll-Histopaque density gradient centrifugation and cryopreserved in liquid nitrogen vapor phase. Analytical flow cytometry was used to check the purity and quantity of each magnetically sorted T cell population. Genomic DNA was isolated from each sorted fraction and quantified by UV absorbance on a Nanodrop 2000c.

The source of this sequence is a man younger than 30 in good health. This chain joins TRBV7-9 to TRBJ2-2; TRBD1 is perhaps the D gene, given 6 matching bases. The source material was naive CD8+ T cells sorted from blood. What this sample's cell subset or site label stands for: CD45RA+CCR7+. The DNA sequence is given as TGTGCCAGCAGCCCACGATCCGGGACAAACACCGGGGAGCTGTTTTTT. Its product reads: CASSPRSGTNTGELFF.